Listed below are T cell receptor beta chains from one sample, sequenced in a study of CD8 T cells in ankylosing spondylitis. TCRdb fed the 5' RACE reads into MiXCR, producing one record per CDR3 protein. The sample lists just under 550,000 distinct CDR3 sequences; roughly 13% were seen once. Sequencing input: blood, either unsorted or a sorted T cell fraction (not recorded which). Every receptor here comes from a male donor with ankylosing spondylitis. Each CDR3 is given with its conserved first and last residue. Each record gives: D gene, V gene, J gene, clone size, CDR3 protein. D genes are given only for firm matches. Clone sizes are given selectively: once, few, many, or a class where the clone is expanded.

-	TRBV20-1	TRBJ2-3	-	CSARDGIHTDTQYF
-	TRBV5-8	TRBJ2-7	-	CASSPGAEYEQYF
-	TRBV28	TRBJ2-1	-	CASSLFFYGGTYNEQFF
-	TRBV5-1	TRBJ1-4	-	CASSSGGGGAEKLFF
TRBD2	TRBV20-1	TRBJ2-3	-	CSAPLLAGDTDTQYF
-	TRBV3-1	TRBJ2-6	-	CASSHAGGANVLTF
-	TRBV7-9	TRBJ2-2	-	CASSLARSDTGELFF
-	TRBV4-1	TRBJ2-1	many	CASSDPQTGAYNEQFF
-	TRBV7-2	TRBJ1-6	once	CASSLSAGCNSPLHF
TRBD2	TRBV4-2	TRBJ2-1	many	CASSQDGVAGYNEQFF
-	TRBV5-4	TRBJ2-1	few	CASSEREVEQFF
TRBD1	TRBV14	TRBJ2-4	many	CASSHRQGIAKNIQYF
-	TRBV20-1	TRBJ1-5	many	CSAVRGAGQPQHF
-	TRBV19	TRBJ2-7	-	CASSIRSGLQYF
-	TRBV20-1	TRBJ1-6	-	CSSTGDSPLHF
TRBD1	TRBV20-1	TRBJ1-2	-	CSARGHGDGYTF
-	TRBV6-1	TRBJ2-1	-	CASRALSYNEQFF
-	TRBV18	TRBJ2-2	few	CASSLISGPTGELFF
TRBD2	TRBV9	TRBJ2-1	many	CASSTPTSGEQFF
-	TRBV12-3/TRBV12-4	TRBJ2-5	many	CASSLGPEETQYF
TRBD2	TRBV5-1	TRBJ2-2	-	CASSRGGSNTGELFF
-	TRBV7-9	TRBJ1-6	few	CASSEPAGGYNSPLHF